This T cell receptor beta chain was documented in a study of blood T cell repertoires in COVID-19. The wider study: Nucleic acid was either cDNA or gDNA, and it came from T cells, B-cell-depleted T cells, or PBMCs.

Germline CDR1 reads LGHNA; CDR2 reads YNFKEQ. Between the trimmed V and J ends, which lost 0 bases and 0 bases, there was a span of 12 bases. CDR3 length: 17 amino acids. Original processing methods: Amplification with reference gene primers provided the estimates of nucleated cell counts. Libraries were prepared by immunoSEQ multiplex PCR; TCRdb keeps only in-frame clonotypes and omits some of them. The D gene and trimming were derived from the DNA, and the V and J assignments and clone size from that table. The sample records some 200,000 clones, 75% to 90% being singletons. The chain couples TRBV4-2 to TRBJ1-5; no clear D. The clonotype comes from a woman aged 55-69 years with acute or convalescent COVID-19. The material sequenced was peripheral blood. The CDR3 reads CASSQEMRAYSNQPQHF. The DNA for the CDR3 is TGTGCCAGCAGCCAAGAGATGAGGGCTTATAGCAATCAGCCCCAGCATTTT.